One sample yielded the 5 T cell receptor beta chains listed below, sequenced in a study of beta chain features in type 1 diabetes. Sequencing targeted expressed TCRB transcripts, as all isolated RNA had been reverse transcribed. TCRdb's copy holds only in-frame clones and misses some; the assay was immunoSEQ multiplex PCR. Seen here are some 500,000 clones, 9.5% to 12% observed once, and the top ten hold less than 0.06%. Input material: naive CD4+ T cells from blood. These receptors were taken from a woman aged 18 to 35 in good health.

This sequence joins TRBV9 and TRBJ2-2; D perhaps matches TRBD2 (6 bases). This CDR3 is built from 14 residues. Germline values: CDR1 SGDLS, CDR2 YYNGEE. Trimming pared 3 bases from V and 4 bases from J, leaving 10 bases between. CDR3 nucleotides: TGTGCCAGCAGCGAGGGACTGTCCACCGGGGAGCTGTTTTTT. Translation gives CASSEGLSTGELFF.

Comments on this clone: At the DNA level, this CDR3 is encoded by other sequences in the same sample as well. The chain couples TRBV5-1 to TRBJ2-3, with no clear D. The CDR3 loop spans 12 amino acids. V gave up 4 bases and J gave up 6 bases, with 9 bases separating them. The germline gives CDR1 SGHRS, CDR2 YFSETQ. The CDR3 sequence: CASSPGADTQYF. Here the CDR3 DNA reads TGCGCCAGCAGCCCCGGAGCGGATACGCAGTATTTT.

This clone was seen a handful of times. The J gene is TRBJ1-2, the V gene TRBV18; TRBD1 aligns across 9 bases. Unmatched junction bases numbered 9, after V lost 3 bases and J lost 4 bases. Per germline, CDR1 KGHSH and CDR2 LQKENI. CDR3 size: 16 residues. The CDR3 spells CASSPGTGRLSYGYTF. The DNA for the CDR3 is TGTGCCAGCTCACCCGGGACAGGGAGACTTAGCTATGGCTACACCTTC.

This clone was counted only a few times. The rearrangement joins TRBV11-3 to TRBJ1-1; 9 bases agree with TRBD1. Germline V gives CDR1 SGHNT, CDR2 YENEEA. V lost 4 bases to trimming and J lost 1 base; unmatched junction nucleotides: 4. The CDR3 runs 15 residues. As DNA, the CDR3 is TGTGCCAGCAGCTCTGACAGGGGGAAGAACACTGAAGCTTTCTTT. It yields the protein CASSSDRGKNTEAFF.

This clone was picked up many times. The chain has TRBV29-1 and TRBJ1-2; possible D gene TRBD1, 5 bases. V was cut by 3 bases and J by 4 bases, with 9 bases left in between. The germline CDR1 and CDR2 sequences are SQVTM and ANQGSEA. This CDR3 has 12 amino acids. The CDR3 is CSVDRQSYGYTF. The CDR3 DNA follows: TGCAGCGTTGATAGACAGAGCTATGGCTACACCTTC.